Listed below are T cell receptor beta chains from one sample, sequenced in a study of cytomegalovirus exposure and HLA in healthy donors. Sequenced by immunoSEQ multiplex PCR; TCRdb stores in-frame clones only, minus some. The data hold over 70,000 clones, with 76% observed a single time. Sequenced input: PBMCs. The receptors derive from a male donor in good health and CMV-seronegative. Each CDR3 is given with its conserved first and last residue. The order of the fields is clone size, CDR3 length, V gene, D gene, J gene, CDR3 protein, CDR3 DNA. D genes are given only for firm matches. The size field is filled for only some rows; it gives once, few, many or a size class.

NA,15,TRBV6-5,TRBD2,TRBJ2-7,CASSRTSGRAYEQYF,TGTGCCAGCAGCCGAACTAGCGGGAGGGCTTACGAGCAGTACTTC
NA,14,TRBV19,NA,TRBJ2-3,CASNPGQNTDTQYF,TGTGCCAGTAACCCCGGACAAAACACAGATACGCAGTATTTT
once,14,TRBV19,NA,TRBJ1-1,CASSIRQPHTEAFF,TGTGCCAGTAGTATCCGACAGCCACACACTGAAGCTTTCTTT
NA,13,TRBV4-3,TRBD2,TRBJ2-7,CASSPLAGYEQYF,TGCGCCAGCAGCCCACTAGCGGGCTACGAGCAGTACTTC
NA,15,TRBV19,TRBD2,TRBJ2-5,CASSTGGVLSETQYF,TGTGCCAGTAGTACGGGGGGGGTCCTGTCCGAGACCCAGTACTTC
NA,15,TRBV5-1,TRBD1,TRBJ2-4,CASSLQGASKNIQYF,TGCGCCAGCAGCCTGCAGGGGGCTTCCAAAAACATTCAGTACTTC
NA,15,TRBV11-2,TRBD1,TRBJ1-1,CASSLTQGGYTEAFF,TGTGCCAGCAGCTTAACACAGGGGGGGTACACTGAAGCTTTCTTT
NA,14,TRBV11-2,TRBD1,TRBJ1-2,CASSLDMQGAGYTF,TGTGCCAGCAGCTTAGATATGCAGGGGGCTGGCTACACCTTC
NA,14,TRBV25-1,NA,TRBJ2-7,CASSREESSYEQYF,TGTGCCAGCAGTAGGGAGGAGAGCTCCTACGAGCAGTACTTC
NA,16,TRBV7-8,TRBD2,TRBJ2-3,CASSFLAGGLTDTQYF,TGTGCCAGCAGCTTCTTAGCGGGAGGCCTCACAGATACGCAGTATTTT
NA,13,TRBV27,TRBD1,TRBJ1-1,CASSLSGTGRAFF,TGTGCCAGCAGTTTATCAGGGACAGGCAGAGCTTTCTTT
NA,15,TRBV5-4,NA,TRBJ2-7,CASSASIGTNYEQYF,TGTGCCAGCAGCGCTTCAATTGGGACAAACTACGAGCAGTACTTC
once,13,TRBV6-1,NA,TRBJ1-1,CASSFEMDTEAFF,TGTGCCAGCAGTTTCGAGATGGACACTGAAGCTTTCTTT
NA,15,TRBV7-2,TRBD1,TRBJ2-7,CASSRSGTGAYEQYF,TGTGCCAGCAGCCGATCCGGGACAGGGGCCTACGAGCAGTACTTC
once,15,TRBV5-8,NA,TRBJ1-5,CASSLRGNGNQPQHF,TGTGCCAGCAGCTTAAGGGGGAATGGCAATCAGCCCCAGCATTTT
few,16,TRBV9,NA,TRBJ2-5,CASSGSRDWGLETQYF,TGTGCCAGCAGCGGGAGTCGGGACTGGGGCCTAGAGACCCAGTACTTC
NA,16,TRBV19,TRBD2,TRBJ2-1,CASSISGRAPYNEQFF,TGTGCCAGTAGTATAAGCGGGAGGGCCCCCTACAATGAGCAGTTCTTC
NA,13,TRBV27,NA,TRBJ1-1,CASSLEGGTEAFF,TGTGCCAGCAGTTTGGAAGGGGGCACTGAAGCTTTCTTT
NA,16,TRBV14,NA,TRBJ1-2,CASSQVGRELSYGYTF,TGTGCCAGCAGCCAAGTTGGGAGGGAACTGAGCTATGGCTACACCTTC
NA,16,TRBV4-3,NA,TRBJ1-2,CASSQDQGSPSYGYTF,TGCGCCAGCAGCCAAGATCAGGGGAGCCCGTCCTATGGCTACACCTTC
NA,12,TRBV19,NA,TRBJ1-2,CASSPFPYGYTF,TGTGCCAGTAGTCCTTTTCCTTATGGCTACACCTTC
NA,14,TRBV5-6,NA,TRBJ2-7,CASSLAVVRYEQYF,TGTGCCAGCAGCTTGGCGGTAGTACGTTACGAGCAGTACTTC
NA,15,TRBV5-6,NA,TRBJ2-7,CASRNSGSMQHEQYF,TGTGCCAGCAGAAACTCGGGGAGCATGCAGCACGAGCAGTACTTC
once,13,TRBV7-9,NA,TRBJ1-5,CASSRGGGQPQHF,TGTGCCAGCAGCCGGGGGGGAGGTCAGCCCCAGCATTTT
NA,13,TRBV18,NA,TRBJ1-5,CASSPADNQPQHF,TGTGCCAGCTCACCGGCAGATAATCAGCCCCAGCATTTT
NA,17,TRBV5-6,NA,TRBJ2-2,CASSLQTGLRNTGELFF,TGTGCCAGCAGCCTCCAGACGGGGTTGAGGAACACCGGGGAGCTGTTTTTT
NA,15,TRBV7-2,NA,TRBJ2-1,CASSLGGRDYNEQFF,TGTGCCAGCAGCTTAGGGGGCAGGGACTACAATGAGCAGTTCTTC
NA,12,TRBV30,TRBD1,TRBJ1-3,CAWKTGGNTIYF,TGTGCCTGGAAGACAGGGGGAAACACCATATATTTT
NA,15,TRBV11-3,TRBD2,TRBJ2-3,CASSFSGGAPDTQYF,TGTGCCAGCAGCTTTAGCGGGGGGGCCCCAGATACGCAGTATTTT
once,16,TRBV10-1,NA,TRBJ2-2,CASSDIRGHITGELFF,TGCGCCAGCAGTGACATACGAGGACACATAACCGGGGAGCTGTTTTTT
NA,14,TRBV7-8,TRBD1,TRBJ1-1,CASSSIQGGTEAFF,TGTGCCAGCAGCTCCATCCAGGGGGGCACTGAAGCTTTCTTT
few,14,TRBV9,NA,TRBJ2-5,CASSVASGQETQYF,TGTGCCAGCAGCGTAGCTTCGGGTCAAGAGACCCAGTACTTC
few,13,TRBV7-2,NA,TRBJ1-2,CASSLGPLYGYTF,TGTGCCAGCAGCTTAGGGCCTCTTTATGGCTACACCTTC
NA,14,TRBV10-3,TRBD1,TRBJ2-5,CAISLLGGGETQYF,TGTGCCATCAGTCTATTAGGGGGCGGGGAGACCCAGTACTTC
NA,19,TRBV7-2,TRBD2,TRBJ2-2,CASSLESLAGGANTGELFF,TGTGCCAGCAGCTTAGAATCACTAGCGGGGGGGGCGAACACCGGGGAGCTGTTTTTT
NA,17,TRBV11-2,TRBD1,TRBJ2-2,CASSRTGTGTYLGELFF,TGTGCCAGCAGCCGGACCGGGACAGGGACTTATCTCGGGGAGCTGTTTTTT
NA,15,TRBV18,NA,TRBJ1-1,CASSLWTEMNTEAFF,TGTGCCAGCTCACTCTGGACAGAAATGAACACTGAAGCTTTCTTT
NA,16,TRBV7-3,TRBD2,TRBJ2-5,CASSPSGTIARETQYF,TGTGCCAGCAGCCCGTCCGGGACTATTGCTAGGGAGACCCAGTACTTC
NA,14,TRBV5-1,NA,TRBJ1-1,CASSLGARDTEAFF,TGCGCCAGCAGCTTGGGGGCGAGGGACACTGAAGCTTTCTTT
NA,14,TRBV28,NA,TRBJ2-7,CASRVQGYLYEQYF,TGTGCCAGCAGGGTACAGGGTTACCTCTACGAGCAGTACTTC
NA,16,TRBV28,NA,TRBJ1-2,CASSFVVGLKGVGYTF,TGTGCCAGCAGTTTCGTTGTGGGACTTAAGGGCGTCGGCTACACCTTC
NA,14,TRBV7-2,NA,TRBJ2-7,CASTPLGVQYEQYF,TGTGCCAGCACCCCTTTAGGGGTTCAGTACGAGCAGTACTTC
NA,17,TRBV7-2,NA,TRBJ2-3,CASSLIGQTSSTDTQYF,TGTGCCAGCAGCTTAATAGGACAAACTTCTAGCACAGATACGCAGTATTTT
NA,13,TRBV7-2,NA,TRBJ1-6,CTSSPQGGSPLHF,TGTACCAGCAGCCCCCAGGGTGGCTCACCCCTCCACTTT
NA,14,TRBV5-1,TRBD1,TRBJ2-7,CASSREGQGYEQYF,TGCGCCAGCAGCCGGGAAGGACAGGGGTACGAGCAGTACTTC
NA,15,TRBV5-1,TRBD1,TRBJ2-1,CASSSDRVETNEQFF,TGCGCCAGCAGCTCGGACAGGGTTGAGACGAATGAGCAGTTCTTC
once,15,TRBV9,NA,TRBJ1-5,CASSVGGDGHQPQHF,TGTGCCAGCAGCGTAGGGGGGGACGGACATCAGCCCCAGCATTTT
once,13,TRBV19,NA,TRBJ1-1,CASSIDSGLLAFF,TGTGCCAGTAGTATAGATTCGGGACTGCTGGCTTTCTTT
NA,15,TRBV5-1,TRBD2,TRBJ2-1,CASTPTGTSYNEQFF,TGCGCCAGCACCCCGACCGGGACTAGCTACAATGAGCAGTTCTTC
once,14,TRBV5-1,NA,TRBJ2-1,CASARQHSYNEQFF,TGCGCCAGCGCGAGACAACATTCCTACAATGAGCAGTTCTTC
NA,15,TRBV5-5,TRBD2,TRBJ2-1,CASSLLAGGYNEQFF,TGTGCCAGCAGCTTGCTAGCGGGGGGATACAATGAGCAGTTCTTC
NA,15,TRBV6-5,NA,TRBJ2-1,CASATGSSPYNEQFF,TGTGCCAGCGCAACGGGGAGCAGTCCATACAATGAGCAGTTCTTC
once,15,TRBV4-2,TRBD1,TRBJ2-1,CASSQDRTGEREQFF,TGTGCCAGCAGCCAAGATCGGACAGGGGAACGTGAGCAGTTCTTC
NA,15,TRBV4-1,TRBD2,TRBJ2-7,CASSQDGGRSYEQYF,TGCGCCAGCAGCCAAGACGGCGGGAGATCCTACGAGCAGTACTTC
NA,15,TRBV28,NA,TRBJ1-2,CASSLLRRERYGYTF,TGTGCCAGCAGTTTGCTCCGGAGGGAACGCTATGGCTACACCTTC
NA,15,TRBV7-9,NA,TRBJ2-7,CASSLAAGEVHEQYF,TGTGCCAGCAGCTTAGCGGCAGGGGAAGTCCACGAGCAGTACTTC